This T cell receptor beta chain was recorded in a study of T cell changes during pregnancy in multiple sclerosis. The V gene's germline CDR1 is LNHDA and CDR2 SQIVND (reference sequence). CDR3 length equals 13 residues. The V end lost 8 bases, the J end lost 1 base, and 11 bases lay between the germline ends. Using immunoSEQ multiplex PCR, the repertoire was profiled, and TCRdb retains in-frame clones only, with some absent. The sample lists about 50,000 clones; around 92% were seen once. The chain couples TRBV19 to TRBJ1-1; the D gene is possibly TRBD1 (5 bases). The origin of this receptor is a female donor with multiple sclerosis, enrolled in a pregnancy study. This sample comprised CD4+ T cells from peripheral blood mononuclear cells, obtained after pregnancy. The DNA for the CDR3 is TGTGCCAGTTCGGACACACCGAACACTGAAGCTTTCTTT. This sequence encodes CASSDTPNTEAFF.